Presented here are 19 T cell receptor beta chains from one specimen sequenced in a study of low-dose radiotherapy and immunotherapy resistance in tumors. Alpha and beta chains were covered, as first-strand cDNA relied on TRAV- and TRBV-specific primers. TCRs were put through 20 to 25 PCR cycles of amplification with Phusion. A constant-region primer and the V-primer adapter served as the primer pair. TCRdb re-called the reads through MiXCR, storing one row per CDR3 protein. The data contain 70,000 to 90,000 distinct CDR3 sequences, roughly a sixth of them singletons. Indicated time point: before trial treatment. Specimen: PBMCs, collected before treatment. Every receptor here comes from a male donor with prostate cancer.

This clonotype was seen ten or more times. The rearrangement links TRBV12-3 or TRBV12-4 to TRBJ2-1; 12 bases are a match to TRBD2. The CDR3 sequence is 17 residues long. After removal of 4 bases from V and 4 bases from J, the junction contained 8 bases not matched to a gene. As DNA, the CDR3 is TGTGCCAGCAGTTCACTAGCGGGGGGCTCAAAATACAATGAGCAGTTCTTC. Protein: CASSSLAGGSKYNEQFF.

The chain joins TRBV6-2 or TRBV6-3 to TRBJ1-5; D is unresolved. The CDR3 runs 15 residues. The V gene's germline CDR1 is MNHEY and CDR2 SVGEGT. The germline V and J ends were trimmed by 8 bases and 6 bases, with 20 bases remaining between them. This CDR3 reads CASGYGTVTGQPQHF. CDR3 DNA sequence: TGTGCCAGCGGATACGGCACAGTTACGGGTCAGCCCCAGCATTTT.

This clonotype occurred many times. The rearrangement joins TRBV6-2 or TRBV6-3 to TRBJ2-1; D is undetermined. This CDR3 comprises 13 residues. Trimming took 6 bases from V and 7 from J, leaving 13 bases between them. Germline lookup yields CDR1 MNHEY and CDR2 SVGEGT. This CDR3 is CASRQSNGNEQFF. The CDR3 bases are TGTGCCAGCAGGCAGAGCAACGGGAATGAGCAGTTCTTC.

This clonotype came up a few times. The J gene is TRBJ2-7, the V gene TRBV9; perhaps TRBD1 as D (5 bases). Trimming shortened V by 4 bases and J by 2 bases, and 16 bases separated the two germline ends. The CDR3 loop spans 15 amino acids. Per germline, CDR1 SGDLS and CDR2 YYNGEE. CDR3 sequence reads: CASSSSMGLAYEQYF. The CDR3 nucleotides are TGTGCCAGCAGCTCCTCGATGGGGCTCGCCTACGAGCAGTACTTC. Based on the CDR3 plus reference TRBV9 and TRBJ2-7, the full variable domain is DSGVTQTPKHLITATGQRVTLRCSPRSGDLSVYWYQQSLDQGLQFLIQYYNGEERAKGNILERFSAQQFPDLHSELNLSSLELGDSALYFCASSSSMGLAYEQYFGPGTRLTVT.

This clonotype was recorded many times. V and J are TRBV6-2 or TRBV6-3 and TRBJ2-1; D may be TRBD2 (7 bases). V dropped 8 bases and J dropped 9 bases, with 14 bases sitting between them. Germline assignment: CDR1 MNHEY and CDR2 SVGEGT. The CDR3 has 12 residues. CDR3 in amino acids: CASLSGGREQFF. CDR3 nucleotides: TGTGCCAGCCTCTCCGGGGGGCGTGAGCAGTTCTTC.

The gene calls are TRBV6-6 and TRBJ2-3; 13 bases match TRBD2. This CDR3 contains 16 residues. In germline, CDR1 is MNHNY, CDR2 SVGAGI (reference sequence). The V gene end was trimmed by 2 bases and the J gene end by 1 base; junction bases not matched to a gene: 0. CDR3 sequence (DNA): TGTGCCAGCAGTTACGGGACTAGCGGGGGCACAGATACGCAGTATTTT. Translating gives CASSYGTSGGTDTQYF.

With regard to this clonotype: This probably arose from a read error, given a far larger clone one base away. The chain has TRBV6-2 or TRBV6-3 and TRBJ2-5, with 9 bases identical to TRBD2. CDR3 size: 16 residues. Germline loops: CDR1 MNHEY, CDR2 SVGEGT. V lost 6 bases, J lost 1 base, and 9 bases stayed unmatched. Written as DNA, the CDR3 is TGTGCCAGCAGGCACGGCGGGGGGGGAGTCCAAGAGACCCAGTACTTC. It yields the protein CASRHGGGGVQETQYF.

The table lists this clonotype with many counts. The V and J genes are TRBV19 and TRBJ1-2; the D gene is possibly TRBD1 (6 bases). The CDR3 loop spans 14 amino acids. The V gene lost 4 bases and the J gene lost 3 bases, with 12 bases spanning the gap. Germline-derived CDR1 and CDR2 are LNHDA and SQIVND (reference sequence). The DNA for the CDR3 is TGTGCCAGTAGTAAGGGGGGACGGTACTATGGCTACACCTTC. It translates to CASSKGGRYYGYTF. The full variable domain, completed using reference TRBV19 and TRBJ1-2, is DGGITQSPKYLFRKEGQNVTLSCEQNLNHDAMYWYRQDPGQGLRLIYYSQIVNDFQKGDIAEGYSVSREKKESFPLTVTSAQKNPTAFYLCASSKGGRYYGYTFGSGTRLTVV.

This clonotype has a count of ten or more. The chain is built from TRBV11-1 and TRBJ2-1, with no clear D. Trimming left V 0 bases short and J 0 bases short, with 6 bases between. The CDR3 loop spans 15 amino acids. Germline loops: CDR1 SGHAT, CDR2 FQDESV (reference sequence). CDR3: CASSLAWSSYNEQFF. The CDR3 DNA reads as TGTGCCAGCAGCTTAGCCTGGAGCTCCTACAATGAGCAGTTCTTC.

This clonotype was counted ten times or more. Written as DNA, the CDR3 is TGTGCCAGCAGCTTGGGAGTGGGACAGGCAGCTAATTCACCCCTCCACTTT. As protein: CASSLGVGQAANSPLHF. This chain uses TRBV5-4 with TRBJ1-6; 8 positions match TRBD1. This CDR3 region has 17 residues. V was pared by 0 bases and J by 6 bases, with 8 bases of the junction left unmatched. The germline gives CDR1 SGHNT, CDR2 YYREEE (reference sequence).

The table lists this clonotype with a few counts. This sequence joins TRBV27 and TRBJ2-7; a weak D match, TRBD1 (5 bases). CDR3 length equals 13 residues. Per germline, CDR1 MNHEY and CDR2 SMNVEV (reference sequence). Deletions cut 7 bases from V and 2 bases from J, with 12 bases between. The DNA of the CDR3 is TGTGCCAGCAAAAATGACAGAACCTACGAGCAGTACTTC. As protein: CASKNDRTYEQYF.

This clonotype was observed many times. V is TRBV7-2 and J is TRBJ2-3; possible D gene TRBD2, 6 bases. This CDR3 contains 14 residues. Germline CDR1 is SGHTA and CDR2 is FQGNSA. V shed 1 base and J shed 2 bases, with 7 bases lying between them. CDR3 sequence reads: CASSLVAVTDTQYF. Written as DNA, the CDR3 is TGTGCCAGCAGCTTAGTAGCGGTCACAGATACGCAGTATTTT.

Many counts were recorded for this clonotype. V usage is TRBV27 and J usage is TRBJ2-1, with a possible D match to TRBD2 (6 bases). CDR1 is MNHEY, CDR2 SMNVEV, per germline (reference sequence). V was trimmed by 5 bases and J by 7 bases, leaving 18 bases between them. There are 15 residues in the CDR3. The CDR3, as DNA: TGTGCCAGCAGTATTTGGGGGGTTCCAACGAATGAGCAGTTCTTC. It yields the protein CASSIWGVPTNEQFF.

This clonotype occurred a few times. The gene calls are TRBV20-1 and TRBJ2-6; the match to TRBD1 covers 11 bases. The CDR3 has 19 amino acids. V lost 3 bases, J lost 0 bases, and 10 bases stayed unmatched. The V gene's germline CDR1 is DFQATT and CDR2 SNEGSKA (reference sequence). CDR3 amino acids: CSARVRDRGEPSGANVLTF. CDR3 DNA: TGCAGTGCTAGGGTCCGGGACAGGGGGGAGCCCTCTGGGGCCAACGTCCTGACTTTC.

This clonotype was counted ten times or more. The V and J genes are TRBV20-1 and TRBJ1-4; no firm D call. The V gene's germline CDR1 is DFQATT and CDR2 SNEGSKA (reference sequence). The CDR3 length is 13 residues. V lost 3 bases to trimming and J lost 5 bases, with 10 bases between them. In DNA, the CDR3 is TGCAGTGCTAGCAAGGACGGAAATGAAAAACTGTTTTTT. Protein: CSASKDGNEKLFF.

This clonotype has at least ten counts. The chain links TRBV29-1 to TRBJ1-2; 7 bases align to TRBD1. CDR3 size: 16 residues. Germline lookup yields CDR1 SQVTM and CDR2 ANQGSEA. Unmatched junction bases numbered 14, after V lost 3 bases and J lost 4 bases. CDR3 protein: CSVEKLTGRRIYGYTF. In nucleotides, the CDR3 is TGCAGCGTTGAGAAGTTGACAGGGAGGAGGATCTATGGCTACACCTTC. Filled out from reference TRBV29-1 and TRBJ1-2, the complete variable domain reads SAVISQKPSRDICQRGTSLTIQCQVDSQVTMMFWYRQQPGQSLTLIATANQGSEATYESGFVIDKFPISRPNLTFSTLTVSNMSPEDSSIYLCSVEKLTGRRIYGYTFGSGTRLTVV.

This clonotype was found many times. Sequence at one end of the junction differs from germline and may be a read error. The V gene is TRBV5-6, the J gene TRBJ2-1; 12 nucleotides line up with TRBD2. The CDR3 runs 12 residues. Germline loops: CDR1 SGHDT, CDR2 YYEEEE. CDR3 nucleotide sequence: TGTGCCAGCAGTGGGACTAGCGGGCGCCCAATCTTC. It is translated as CASSGTSGRPIF.

The chain employs TRBV6-8 and TRBJ1-4; 7 nucleotides agree with TRBD1. The CDR3 loop spans 16 amino acids. Germline-derived CDR1 and CDR2 are MNHGY and SAAAGT. J was trimmed by 2 bases and V by 4 bases; bases with no gene match: 7. Here the CDR3 DNA reads TGTGCCAGCAGTTCCCCGACAGGGTCTACTAATGAAAAACTGTTTTTT. As protein: CASSSPTGSTNEKLFF.

V and J are TRBV19 and TRBJ1-5; no firm D call. Germline values: CDR1 LNHDA, CDR2 SQIVND (reference sequence). CDR3 length: 14 residues. The ends were cut back, 1 base at V and 3 bases at J, with 7 bases in the middle. For the CDR3, the DNA is TGTGCCAGTAGTATAGTCACAGCCAATCAGCCCCAGCATTTT. This gives the protein CASSIVTANQPQHF.